Below are 6 T cell receptor beta chains sequenced from a single sample in a study of CD8+ T cells in alopecia areata. cDNA serving as the sequencing template came from extracted, reverse transcribed RNA. TCRdb's table, derived via immunoSEQ multiplex PCR, lists solely in-frame clones and lacks some. The sample includes 150,000 to 200,000 clones, 45% to 60% of them seen just once. The material sequenced was CD4+ T cells sorted from blood. The receptors were gathered from a human donor in good health.

The chain links TRBV6-5 to TRBJ1-1; D is possibly TRBD1 (6 bases). Germline V lookup: CDR1 MNHEY, CDR2 SVGAGI. The CDR3 extends over 14 amino acids. V dropped 0 bases and J dropped 4 bases, with 9 bases sitting between them. The CDR3 sequence: CASSYSRDTTEAFF. In nucleotides, the CDR3 is TGTGCCAGCAGTTACTCGAGGGACACCACTGAAGCTTTCTTT.

This clone was counted a single time. The gene calls are TRBV2 and TRBJ2-2, with 10 bases lining up with TRBD2. The CDR3 extends over 15 amino acids. Germline V gene lookup returns CDR1 SNHLY and CDR2 FYNNEI. The V segment lost 2 bases and the J segment 3 bases; nucleotides outside the gene matches: 0. This CDR3 is CASSESGRDTGELFF. CDR3 in DNA: TGTGCCAGCAGTGAAAGCGGGAGGGACACCGGGGAGCTGTTTTTT.

This rearrangement joins TRBV10-3 to TRBJ2-3; 9 nucleotides agree with TRBD1. CDR1 is ENHRY and CDR2 is SYGVKD in the germline V gene. Trimming removed 10 bases from V and 3 bases from J; junction bases left unmatched: 5. CDR3 length equals 13 residues. The CDR3 reads CASGQGMTDTQYF. In DNA form, the CDR3 reads TGTGCCAGCGGACAGGGGATGACAGATACGCAGTATTTT.

The chain joins TRBV29-1 to TRBJ2-7, with D unresolved. CDR1 and CDR2 (germline): SQVTM, ANQGSEA. This CDR3 has 11 amino acids. The V and J ends lost 3 bases and 6 bases respectively, with 9 bases between them. CDR3 coding DNA: TGCAGCGTTGAGAATTGGGGCGAGCAGTACTTC. Translation: CSVENWGEQYF.

The chain carries TRBV5-1 and TRBJ2-1; D is uncertain. The CDR3 spans 14 residues. The germline gives CDR1 SGHRS, CDR2 YFSETQ. Trimming took off 0 bases at V and 6 bases at J, with 10 bases between the two ends. CDR3 residues: CASSLDSRPNEQFF. For the CDR3, the DNA is TGCGCCAGCAGCTTGGACTCGCGGCCCAATGAGCAGTTCTTC.

This rearrangement joins TRBV29-1 to TRBJ1-1; D might be TRBD1 (6 bases). Trimming removed 4 bases at V and 1 base at J, with 13 bases between. The CDR3 runs to 14 residues. Per germline, CDR1 SQVTM and CDR2 ANQGSEA. CDR3 sequence: CSVGEGVSNTEAFF. For the CDR3, the DNA is TGCAGCGTTGGTGAGGGGGTGTCGAACACTGAAGCTTTCTTT. Variable domain in full (rest from reference TRBV29-1 and TRBJ1-1): SAVISQKPSRDICQRGTSLTIQCQVDSQVTMMFWYRQQPGQSLTLIATANQGSEATYESGFVIDKFPISRPNLTFSTLTVSNMSPEDSSIYLCSVGEGVSNTEAFFGQGTRLTVV.